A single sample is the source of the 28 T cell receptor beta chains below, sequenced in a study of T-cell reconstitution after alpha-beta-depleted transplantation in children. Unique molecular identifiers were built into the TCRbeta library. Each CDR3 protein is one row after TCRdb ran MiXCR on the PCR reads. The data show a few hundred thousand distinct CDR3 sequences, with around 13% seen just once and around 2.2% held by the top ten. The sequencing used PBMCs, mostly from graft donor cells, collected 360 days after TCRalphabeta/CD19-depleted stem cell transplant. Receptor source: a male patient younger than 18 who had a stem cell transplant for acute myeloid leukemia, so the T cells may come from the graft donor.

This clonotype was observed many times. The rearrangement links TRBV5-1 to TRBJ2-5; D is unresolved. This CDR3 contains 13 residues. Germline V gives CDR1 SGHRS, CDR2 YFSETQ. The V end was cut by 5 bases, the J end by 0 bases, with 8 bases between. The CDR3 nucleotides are TGCGCCAGCAGATCAGTGTACCAAGAGACCCAGTACTTC. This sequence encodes CASRSVYQETQYF.

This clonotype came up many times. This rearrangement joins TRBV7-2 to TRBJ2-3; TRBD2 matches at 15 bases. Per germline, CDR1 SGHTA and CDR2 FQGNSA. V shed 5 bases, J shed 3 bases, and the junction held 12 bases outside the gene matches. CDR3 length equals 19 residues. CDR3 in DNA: TGTGCCAGCAGCGAGGGACTAGCGGGAGGCAGAAGAAAAACAGATACGCAGTATTTT. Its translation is CASSEGLAGGRRKTDTQYF.

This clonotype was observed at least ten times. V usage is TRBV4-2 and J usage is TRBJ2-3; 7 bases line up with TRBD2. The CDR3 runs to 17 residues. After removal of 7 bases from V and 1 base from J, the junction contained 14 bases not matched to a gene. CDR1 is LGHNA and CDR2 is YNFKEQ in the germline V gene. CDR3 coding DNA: TGTGCCAGCAATTCCTTCCGCCGGGAGGAGGGCACAGATACGCAGTATTTT. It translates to CASNSFRREEGTDTQYF.

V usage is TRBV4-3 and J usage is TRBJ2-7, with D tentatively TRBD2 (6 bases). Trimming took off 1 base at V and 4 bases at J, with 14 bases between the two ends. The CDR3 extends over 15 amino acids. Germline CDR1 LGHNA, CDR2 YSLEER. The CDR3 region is CASSQVHGRGYEQYF. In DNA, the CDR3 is TGCGCCAGCAGCCAAGTTCACGGGAGAGGTTACGAGCAGTACTTC.

CDR3 sequence: CSVLPGSAAETQYF. CDR3 nucleotides: TGCAGTGTCCTACCGGGGAGCGCCGCAGAGACCCAGTACTTC. The rearrangement links TRBV20-1 to TRBJ2-5; D possibly corresponds to TRBD2 (5 bases). CDR3 length: 14 residues. Germline loops: CDR1 DFQATT, CDR2 SNEGSKA (reference sequence). V lost 7 bases, J lost 4 bases, and 19 bases lay in between.

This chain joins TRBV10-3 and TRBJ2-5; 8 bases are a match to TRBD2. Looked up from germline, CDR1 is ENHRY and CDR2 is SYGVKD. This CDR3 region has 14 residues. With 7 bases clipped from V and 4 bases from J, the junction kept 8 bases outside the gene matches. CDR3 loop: CAITSGSDSETQYF. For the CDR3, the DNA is TGTGCCATCACAAGCGGGAGTGATTCAGAGACCCAGTACTTC.

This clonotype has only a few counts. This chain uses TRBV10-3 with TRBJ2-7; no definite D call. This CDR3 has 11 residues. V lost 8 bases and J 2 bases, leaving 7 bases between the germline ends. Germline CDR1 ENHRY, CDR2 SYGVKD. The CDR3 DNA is TGTGCCATCGGGCAGACCTACGAGCAGTACTTC. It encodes CAIGQTYEQYF.

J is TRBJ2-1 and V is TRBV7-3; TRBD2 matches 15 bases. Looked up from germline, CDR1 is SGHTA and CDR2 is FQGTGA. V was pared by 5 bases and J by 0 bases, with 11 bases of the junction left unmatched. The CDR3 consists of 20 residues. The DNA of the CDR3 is TGTGCCAGCAGCGATCGGACTAGCGGGAGGGTCCCCACCTCCTACAATGAGCAGTTCTTC. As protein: CASSDRTSGRVPTSYNEQFF.

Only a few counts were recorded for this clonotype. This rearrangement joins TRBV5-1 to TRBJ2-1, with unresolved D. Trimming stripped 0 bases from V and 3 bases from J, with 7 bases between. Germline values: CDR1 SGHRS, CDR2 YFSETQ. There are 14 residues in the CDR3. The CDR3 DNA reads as TGCGCCAGCAGCTTGGTGACCGGCTACAATGAGCAGTTCTTC. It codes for CASSLVTGYNEQFF.

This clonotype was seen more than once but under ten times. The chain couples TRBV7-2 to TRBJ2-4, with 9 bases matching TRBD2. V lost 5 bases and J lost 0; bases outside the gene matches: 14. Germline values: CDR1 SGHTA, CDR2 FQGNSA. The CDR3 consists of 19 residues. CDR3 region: CASSANPGAGGLAKNIQYF. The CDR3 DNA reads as TGTGCCAGCAGCGCCAACCCGGGCGCGGGAGGGTTAGCCAAAAACATTCAGTACTTC.

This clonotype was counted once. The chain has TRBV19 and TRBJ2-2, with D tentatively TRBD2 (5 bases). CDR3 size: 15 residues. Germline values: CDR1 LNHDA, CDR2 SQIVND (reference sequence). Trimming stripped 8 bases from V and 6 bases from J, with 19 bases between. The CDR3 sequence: CASQPRLGSAGELFF. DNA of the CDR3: TGTGCCAGTCAACCGCGGCTAGGTAGCGCCGGGGAGCTGTTTTTT.

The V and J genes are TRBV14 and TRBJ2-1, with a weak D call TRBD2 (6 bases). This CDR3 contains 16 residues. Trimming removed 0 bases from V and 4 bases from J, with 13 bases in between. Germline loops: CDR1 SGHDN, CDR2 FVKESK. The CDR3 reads CASSQDGRELYNEQFF. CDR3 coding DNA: TGTGCCAGCAGCCAAGATGGGCGGGAACTTTACAATGAGCAGTTCTTC.

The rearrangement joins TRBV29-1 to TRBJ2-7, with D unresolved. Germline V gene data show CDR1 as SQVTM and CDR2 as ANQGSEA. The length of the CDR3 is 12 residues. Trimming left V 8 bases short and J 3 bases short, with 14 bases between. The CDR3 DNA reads TGCAGCACGCGGCAGACGAACTACGAGCAGTACTTC. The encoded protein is CSTRQTNYEQYF.

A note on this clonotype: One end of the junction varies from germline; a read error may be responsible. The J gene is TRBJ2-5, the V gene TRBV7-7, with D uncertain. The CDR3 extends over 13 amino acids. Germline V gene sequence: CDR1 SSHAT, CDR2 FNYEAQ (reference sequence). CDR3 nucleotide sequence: TGTGCTAGCAGCCCAGTGGCGCAGGAGACCCAGTACTTC. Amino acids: CASSPVAQETQYF. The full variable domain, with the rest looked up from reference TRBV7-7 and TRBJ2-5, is GAGVSQSPRYKVTKRGQDVTLRCDPISSHATLYWYQQALGQGPEFLTYFNYEAQPDKSGLPSDRFSAERPEGSISTLTIQRTEQRDSAMYRCASSPVAQETQYFGPGTRLLVL.

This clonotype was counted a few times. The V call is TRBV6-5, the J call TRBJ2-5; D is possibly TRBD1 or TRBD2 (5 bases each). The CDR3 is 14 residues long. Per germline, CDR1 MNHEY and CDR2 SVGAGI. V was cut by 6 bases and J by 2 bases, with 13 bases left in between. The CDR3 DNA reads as TGTGCCAGCAGGGGGGTGGGCTTTCAAGAGACCCAGTACTTC. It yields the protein CASRGVGFQETQYF.

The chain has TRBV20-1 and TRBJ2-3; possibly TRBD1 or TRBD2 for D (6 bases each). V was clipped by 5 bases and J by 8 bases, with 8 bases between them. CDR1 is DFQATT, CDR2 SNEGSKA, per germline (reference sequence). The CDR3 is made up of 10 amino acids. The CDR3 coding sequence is TGCAGTGCTGAGGGGGGTACGCAGTATTTT. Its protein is CSAEGGTQYF.

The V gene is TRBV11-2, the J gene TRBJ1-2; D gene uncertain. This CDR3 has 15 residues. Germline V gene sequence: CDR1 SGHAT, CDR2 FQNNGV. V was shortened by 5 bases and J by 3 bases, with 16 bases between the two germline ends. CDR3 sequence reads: CASSGVSVEDYGYTF. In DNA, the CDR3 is TGTGCCAGCAGCGGCGTGTCGGTCGAGGACTATGGCTACACCTTC.

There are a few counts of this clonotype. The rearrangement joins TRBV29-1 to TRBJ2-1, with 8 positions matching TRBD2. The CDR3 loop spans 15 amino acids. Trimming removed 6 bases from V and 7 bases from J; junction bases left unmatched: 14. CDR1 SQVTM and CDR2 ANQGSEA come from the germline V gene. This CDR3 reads CSVTLREGPWNEQFF. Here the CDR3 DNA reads TGCAGCGTCACCCTTCGGGAGGGCCCCTGGAATGAGCAGTTCTTC.

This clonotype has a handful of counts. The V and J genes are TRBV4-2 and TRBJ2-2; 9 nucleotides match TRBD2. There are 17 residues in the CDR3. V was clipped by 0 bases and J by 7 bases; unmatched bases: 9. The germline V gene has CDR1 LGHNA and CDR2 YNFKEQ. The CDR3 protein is CASSQETSGLVSGELFF. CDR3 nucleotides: TGTGCCAGCAGCCAAGAGACTAGCGGACTTGTTAGCGGGGAGCTGTTTTTT.

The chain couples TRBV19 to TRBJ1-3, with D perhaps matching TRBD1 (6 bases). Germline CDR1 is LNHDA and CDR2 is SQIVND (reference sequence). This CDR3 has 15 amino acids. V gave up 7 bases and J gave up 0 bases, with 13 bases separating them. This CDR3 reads CASMNRASSGNTIYF. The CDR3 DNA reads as TGTGCCAGTATGAACAGGGCTAGCTCTGGAAACACCATATATTTT.

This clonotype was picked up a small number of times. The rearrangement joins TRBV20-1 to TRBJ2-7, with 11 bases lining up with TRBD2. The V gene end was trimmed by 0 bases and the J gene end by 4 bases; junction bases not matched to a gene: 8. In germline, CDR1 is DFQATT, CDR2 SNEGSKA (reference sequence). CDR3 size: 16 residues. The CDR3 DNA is TGCAGTGCTAGAGAGCTACTAGCGGGAGTTGGATACGAGCAGTACTTC. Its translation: CSARELLAGVGYEQYF.

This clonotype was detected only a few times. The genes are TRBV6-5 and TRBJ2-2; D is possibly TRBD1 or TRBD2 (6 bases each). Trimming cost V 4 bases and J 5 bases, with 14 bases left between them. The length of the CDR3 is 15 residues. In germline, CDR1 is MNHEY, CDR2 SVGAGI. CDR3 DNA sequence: TGTGCCAGCAGTTTGGGGGGCTGGGGGACCGGGGAGCTGTTTTTT. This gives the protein CASSLGGWGTGELFF.

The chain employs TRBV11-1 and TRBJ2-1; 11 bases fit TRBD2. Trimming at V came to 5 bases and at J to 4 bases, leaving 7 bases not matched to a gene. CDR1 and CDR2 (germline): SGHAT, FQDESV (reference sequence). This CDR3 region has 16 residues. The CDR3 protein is CASSPPSGRSYNEQFF. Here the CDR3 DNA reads TGTGCCAGCAGCCCCCCTAGCGGGAGGTCATACAATGAGCAGTTCTTC. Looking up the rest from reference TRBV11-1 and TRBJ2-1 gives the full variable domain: EAEVAQSPRYKITEKSQAVAFWCDPISGHATLYWYRQILGQGPELLVQFQDESVVDDSQLPKDRFSAERLKGVDSTLKIQPAELGDSAMYLCASSPPSGRSYNEQFFGPGTRLTVL.

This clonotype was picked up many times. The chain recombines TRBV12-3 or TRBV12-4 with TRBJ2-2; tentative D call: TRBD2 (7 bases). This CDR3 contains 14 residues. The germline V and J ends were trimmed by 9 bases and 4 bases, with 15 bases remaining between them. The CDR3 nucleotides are TGTGCCAGTGGGGGGGGCTTGGGCACCGGGGAGCTGTTTTTT. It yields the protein CASGGGLGTGELFF.

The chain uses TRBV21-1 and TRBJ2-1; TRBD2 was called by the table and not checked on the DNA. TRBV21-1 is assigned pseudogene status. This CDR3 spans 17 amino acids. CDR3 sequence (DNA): TGTGCCAGCAGCAAATACTTCCCCCTAGATAAAGTCCATGAGCAGTTCTTC. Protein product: CASSKYFPLDKVHEQFF.

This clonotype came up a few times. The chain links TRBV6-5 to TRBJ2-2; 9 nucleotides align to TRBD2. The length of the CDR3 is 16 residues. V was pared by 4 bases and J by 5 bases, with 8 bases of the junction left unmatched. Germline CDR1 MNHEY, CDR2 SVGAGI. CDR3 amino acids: CASSSGLARSTGELFF. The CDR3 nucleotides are TGTGCCAGCAGTTCCGGACTAGCGAGATCTACCGGGGAGCTGTTTTTT.

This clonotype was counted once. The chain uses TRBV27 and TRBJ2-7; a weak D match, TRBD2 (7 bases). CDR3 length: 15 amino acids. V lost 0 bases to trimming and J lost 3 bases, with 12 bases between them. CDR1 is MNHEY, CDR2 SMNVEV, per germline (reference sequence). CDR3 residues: CASSLSGGLDYEQYF. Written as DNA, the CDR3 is TGTGCCAGCAGTTTATCCGGGGGGCTAGACTACGAGCAGTACTTC.

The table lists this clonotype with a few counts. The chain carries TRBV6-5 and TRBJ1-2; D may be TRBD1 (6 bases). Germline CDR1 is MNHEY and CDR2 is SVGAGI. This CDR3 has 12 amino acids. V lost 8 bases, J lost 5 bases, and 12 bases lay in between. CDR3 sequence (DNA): TGTGCCAGCTCGCAGGGGTTTTATGGCTACACCTTC. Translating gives CASSQGFYGYTF.